This entry features one T cell receptor beta chain sequence. Its antigen remains undetermined. No quality values exist for individual bases; no much larger clone is one base distant. The High Capacity cDNA Reverse Transcription Kit was used to reverse transcribe all of the isolated RNA, meaning that expressed TCRB transcripts were what got sequenced. Deep immunoSEQ sequencing was performed on naive, central memory and regulatory T cell samples, with an average of around 3.5 million total reads per sample. Sorted cells were lysed in RLT buffer and RNA was extracted with DNase-treated RNeasy Micro or Mini kits, depending on cell number. To prevent cross-contamination, each cell subset was processed individually, whereas patient and healthy donor samples were processed jointly. The immunoSEQ multiplex PCR was used to amplify TCRB sequences from cDNA, generating 87-bp fragments that spanned the CDR3 region. The amplicons were sequenced using the Illumina HiSeq platform. The authors' pipeline ran thus. Synthetic template baselines were used to correct PCR bias computationally, reads within Hamming distance 2 were collapsed together, and singletons that could not be merged were discarded. Reads were aligned against IMGT so that V, D and J genes, CDR3 length and insertions or deletions at six rearrangement sites could be assigned. Within each subset, clonotype counts were normalized to sorted cell number, after which true diversity and Gini coefficients were computed with the tcR R package. The overlap coefficient, calculated on TCRB nucleotide sequences, was used to quantify repertoire sharing. Out-of-frame TCRB sequences from naive cells were analyzed as a proxy for the pre-selection repertoire. The table was pulled from immuneACCESS by TCRdb, which kept in-frame rearrangements only. Such tables lose some clones; where checked, under half of the loss comes from unresolved V genes, and the rest has no known cause. V and J calls and clone size are those listed in that table; D and trimming were worked out from the DNA. The table for this sample lists 640,000 or so clones; more than 13% of them were counted only once. Together, the top ten hold less than 0.04% of the sample.

From the cysteine through the phenylalanine, the CDR3 covers 17 amino acids. Just the 51-base CDR3 DNA is kept, in frame starting at base 1. The data were taken from a study of beta chain features in type 1 diabetes (dated by TCRdb to 2017 to 2018). In the study overall: Mean age, gender distribution, total cell number and subset yield were not different between patients and healthy donors. Across all samples, 107,917,701 sorted cells were examined, and cell number per subset correlated strongly with RNA yield. In the study, recently diagnosed type 1 diabetes patients and matched healthy donors were compared on the TCRB repertoires of their sorted circulating CD4+ T cell subsets. Naive and central memory subsets were obtained from all 30 or so donors, but regulatory and stem cell-like memory subsets were isolated from only 8 patients and roughly 8 healthy donors.

Each donor gave one peripheral blood draw, averaging around 0.11 L, which was collected into heparinised tubes. Using a panel that included CD45RO, CCR7, CD25, CD127, CD95 and CD27, naive, central memory, regulatory and stem cell-like memory CD4+ T cells were sorted on a BD FACSAria II. Purity was above 98% for every sorted population. Right away, PBMCs were isolated by Lymphoprep density gradient centrifugation and were stained directly, with no culture step. So that batch effects would be minimized, each experiment stained and sorted samples in pairs, pairing one healthy donor with one patient. The study at large found these results: Because small numbers of individuals were included in the HLA sub-analyses, any influence of HLA type on TCRB rearrangement was left unresolved. Because cDNA was sequenced instead of genomic DNA, activated cells with high expression could be over-represented, although the groups did not differ in activation or CD3 levels. In all four CD4+ subsets, TCRB CDR3 length was moderately but significantly shorter in type 1 diabetes patients. Patients with type 1 diabetes made fewer insertions and deleted more nucleotides at VDJ recombination sites, implying thymic rearrangement abnormalities. Naive, central memory and regulatory TCRB repertoires appeared more similar among patients than among healthy donors. Shorter templates might be favored by PCR, yet because patient and control samples were amplified and corrected together, any such skew would affect both groups equally.

Sequencing was done on a sample of naive CD4+ T cells from blood. What the cell subset or site label conveys for this sample: true naive CD4+ T cells. The chain links TRBV21-1 with TRBJ2-2. TRBV21-1 is flagged as a pseudogene. The source of this sequence is a man aged 18-30 years with type 1 diabetes. The DNA is TGTGCCAGCAGCAAAAGGGCTGGGACGGTAGACACCGGGGAGCTGTTTTTT. Its protein product is CASSKRAGTVDTGELFF.